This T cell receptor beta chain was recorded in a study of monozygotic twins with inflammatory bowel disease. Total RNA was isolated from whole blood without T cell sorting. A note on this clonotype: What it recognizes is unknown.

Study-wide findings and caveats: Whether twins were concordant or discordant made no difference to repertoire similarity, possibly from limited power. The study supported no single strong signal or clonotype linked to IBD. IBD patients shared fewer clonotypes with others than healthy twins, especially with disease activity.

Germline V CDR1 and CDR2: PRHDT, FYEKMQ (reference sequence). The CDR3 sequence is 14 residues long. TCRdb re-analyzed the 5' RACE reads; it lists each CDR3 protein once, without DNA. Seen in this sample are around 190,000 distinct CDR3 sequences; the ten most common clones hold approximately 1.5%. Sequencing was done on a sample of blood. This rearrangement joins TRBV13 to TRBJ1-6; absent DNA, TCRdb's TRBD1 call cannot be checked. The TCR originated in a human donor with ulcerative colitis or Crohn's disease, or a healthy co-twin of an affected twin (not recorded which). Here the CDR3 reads CASSTGTGGSPLHF.